This is a list of T cell receptor beta chains from one sample in a study of blood T cell repertoires in COVID-19. Repertoires were generated with immunoSEQ multiplex PCR, while TCRdb's copy carries only in-frame clones and drops some. The repertoire holds approximately 37,000 clones, with around 90% as singletons. The material sequenced was peripheral blood. Receptors were obtained from a human donor in a cohort sampled during active COVID-19. Each CDR3 is given with its conserved first and last residue. D genes are given only for firm matches. Clone size, where shown, is once, few, many, or a class for clones that have expanded.

D gene	V gene	J gene	clone size	CDR3 DNA	CDR3 protein
.	TRBV7-3	TRBJ2-5	.	TGTGCCAGCAGCTTAGCGGGGCCGCAAGAGACCCAGTACTTC	CASSLAGPQETQYF
.	TRBV27	TRBJ1-5	.	TGTGCCAGCAGTTTAATGGGGGCTGGGCAGCCCCAGCATTTT	CASSLMGAGQPQHF
TRBD2	TRBV6-1	TRBJ2-7	once	TGTGCCAGCAGTGAACCGTACAGCGGGAGAAGGGACGAGCAGTACTTC	CASSEPYSGRRDEQYF
TRBD2	TRBV2	TRBJ2-7	.	TGTGCCAGCGACGGGGGGACCTACGAGCAGTACTTC	CASDGGTYEQYF
.	TRBV7-2	TRBJ2-6	.	TGTGCCAGCAGCTTACAGGGGCAGGGTGGGGCCAACGTCCTGACTTTC	CASSLQGQGGANVLTF
.	TRBV15	TRBJ2-7	.	TGTGCCACCAGTGTTAGCGGCAACTACGAGCAGTACTTC	CATSVSGNYEQYF
.	TRBV6-1	TRBJ1-2	.	TGTGCCAGCAGTGACCCGGCACAGGCCTATGGCTACACCTTC	CASSDPAQAYGYTF
.	TRBV5-4	TRBJ2-2	.	TGTGCCAGCAGCTTCTCTTTAGGCTTTCTAGGGGGCGGGGAGCTGTTTTTT	CASSFSLGFLGGGELFF
TRBD2	TRBV6-2/TRBV6-3	TRBJ2-7	once	TGTGCCAGCAGTCTTAGCGGGGGGGTCTACGAGCAGTACTTC	CASSLSGGVYEQYF
TRBD2	TRBV9	TRBJ2-2	.	TGTGCCAGCAGCGTAGCTACAAGCGGGGGGAGTACCGGGGAGCTGTTTTTT	CASSVATSGGSTGELFF
TRBD2	TRBV30	TRBJ2-1	.	TGTGCCTGGAGTGTACGGGCGGGAGGGGATAATGAGCAGTTCTTC	CAWSVRAGGDNEQFF
.	TRBV30	TRBJ2-3	.	TGTGCCTGGAGTGTACAAGACAGGAGCACAGATACGCAGTATTTT	CAWSVQDRSTDTQYF
TRBD1	TRBV4-3	TRBJ1-2	.	TGCGCCAGCAGCCAAGATAGGGGGCCGGTCGCTCGGTCTAACTATGGCTACACCTTC	CASSQDRGPVARSNYGYTF
.	TRBV29-1	TRBJ1-1	few	TGCAGCGTTGTGAGACAGCTGAACACTGAAGCTTTCTTT	CSVVRQLNTEAFF